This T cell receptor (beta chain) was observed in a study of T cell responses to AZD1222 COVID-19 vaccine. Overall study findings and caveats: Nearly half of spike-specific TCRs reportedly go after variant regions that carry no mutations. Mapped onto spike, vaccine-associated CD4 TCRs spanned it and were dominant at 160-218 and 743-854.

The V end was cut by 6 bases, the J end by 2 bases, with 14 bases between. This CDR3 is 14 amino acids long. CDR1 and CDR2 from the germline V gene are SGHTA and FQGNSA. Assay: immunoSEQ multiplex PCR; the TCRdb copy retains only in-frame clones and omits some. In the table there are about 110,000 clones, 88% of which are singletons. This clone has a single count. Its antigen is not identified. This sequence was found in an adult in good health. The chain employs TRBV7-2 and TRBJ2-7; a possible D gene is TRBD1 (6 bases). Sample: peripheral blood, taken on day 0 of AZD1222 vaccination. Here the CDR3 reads CASSSDRITYEQYF. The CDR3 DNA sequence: TGTGCCAGCAGTTCCGACAGGATAACCTACGAGCAGTACTTC.